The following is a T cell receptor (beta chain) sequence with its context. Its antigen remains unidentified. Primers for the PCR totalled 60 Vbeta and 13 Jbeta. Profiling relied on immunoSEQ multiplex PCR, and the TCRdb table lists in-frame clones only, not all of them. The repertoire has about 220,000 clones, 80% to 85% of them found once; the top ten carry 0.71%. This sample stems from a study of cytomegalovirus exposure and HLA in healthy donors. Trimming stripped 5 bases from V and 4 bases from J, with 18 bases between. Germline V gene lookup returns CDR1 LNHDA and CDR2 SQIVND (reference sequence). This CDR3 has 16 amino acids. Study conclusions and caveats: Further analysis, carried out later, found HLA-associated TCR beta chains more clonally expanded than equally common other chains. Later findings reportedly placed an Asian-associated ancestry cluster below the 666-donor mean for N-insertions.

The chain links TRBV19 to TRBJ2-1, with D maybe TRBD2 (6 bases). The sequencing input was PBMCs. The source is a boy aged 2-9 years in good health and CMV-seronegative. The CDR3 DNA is TGTGCCAGTAGTCCCCGTCCGGAGGGGTTATACAATGAGCAGTTCTTC. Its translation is CASSPRPEGLYNEQFF.